Sequencing of this TCR beta chain was carried out in a study of vaccination effects on CD4 cells after COVID-19. Study context: Participants completed two doses of the BNT162b2 or mRNA-1273 vaccine.

A word on this clone: Its antigen is not identified.

CDR1 and CDR2 from the germline V gene are MDHEN and SYDVKM. The CDR3 is made up of 16 amino acids. V lost 5 bases and J 0 bases, leaving 16 bases between the germline ends. Peptide-pool stimulation followed by sequencing identified expanded antigen-specific CD4+ clonotypes in the ViraFEST assay. It was after 10 days of culture that CD4+ T cells were isolated. The healthy vaccine recipients, who had no prior SARS-CoV-2 infection, showed negative nucleocapsid antibodies. Study-wide points: Clones induced by infection and by vaccine showed marked clonal contraction late after vaccination. Only 1 of 255 vaccine-induced clones from healthy vaccinees cross-reacted with common cold coronaviruses. Relatively few convalescent patients took part in the study, which had no early post-infection timepoints.

Sequenced by immunoSEQ multiplex PCR; TCRdb stores in-frame clones only, minus some. The sample lists around 63,000 clones; roughly 76% were seen once. The genes are TRBV28 and TRBJ1-1; unclear D gene. The material was CD4+ T cells from PBMCs cultured with HCoV-OC43 spike peptides, obtained before COVID-19 vaccination. The subset was: HCoV-OC43 spike overlapping peptide pool stimulation. The receptor's source is a human donor who received a COVID-19 vaccine. CDR3 residues: CASSPQSGKLNTEAFF. CDR3 coding DNA: TGTGCCAGCAGTCCACAATCCGGGAAACTGAACACTGAAGCTTTCTTT.